This record looks at one T cell receptor (beta chain) sequence and its context. This CDR3 spans 15 amino acids. V lost 4 bases and J lost 9; bases outside the gene matches: 14. The germline CDR1 and CDR2 sequences are SGHNT and YYREEE (reference sequence). Per the study methods: By means of reference gene primer amplification, nucleated cell counts were estimated. TCRdb keeps only in-frame clones here, not all; method: immunoSEQ multiplex PCR. That table gives V, J and clone size, and the DNA gave D and trimming. The table lists roughly 100,000 clones, almost 80% of them singletons. The record originates from a study of blood T cell repertoires in COVID-19. Study information: Researchers got acute and convalescent COVID-19 samples from the United States, Italy and Spain. The cDNA or gDNA used as material had been derived from T cells, B-cell-depleted T cells, or PBMCs.

This chain connects TRBV5-4 to TRBJ1-2, with TRBD1 identical over 8 bases. This clonotype originated in a man between 60 and 75 years old with active or convalescent COVID-19. The sequencing sample was made of peripheral blood. CDR3 coding DNA: TGTGCCAGCAGCCCCCCGCCCGCAGGGGGCAGGAGCTACACCTTC. Its protein is CASSPPPAGGRSYTF.